Reported below is one T cell receptor (beta chain). It was with a sample-barcoded 5' primer and a J-beta primer mix that a second PCR of roughly 7 to 12 cycles was run. A 12-random-nucleotide template-switch adaptor tagged each cDNA molecule. TCRdb reprocessed the 5' RACE reads with MiXCR, giving one entry per CDR3 protein. Seen here are about 730,000 distinct CDR3 sequences, 35% to 45% observed once, and the top ten hold 20% to 25%. This sample was included in a study of blood T cells in healthy people across ages. This CDR3 has 13 amino acids. V was shortened by 5 bases and J by 7 bases, with 12 bases between the two germline ends.

Sequencing was performed on blood. The clonotype originates from a woman aged 60-75 years in good health. This chain uses TRBV12-3 or TRBV12-4 with TRBJ1-5, with a tentative D call TRBD1 (6 bases). The CDR3 here is CASSPRGRQPQHF. The CDR3, as DNA: TGTGCCAGCAGTCCGCGGGGGCGACAGCCCCAGCATTTT.